Below are 30 T cell receptor beta chains sequenced from a single sample in a study of T cell responses to AZD1222 COVID-19 vaccine. TCRdb's table, derived via immunoSEQ multiplex PCR, lists solely in-frame clones and lacks some. The sample lists approximately 110,000 clones, more than 80% seen once, with roughly 4.4% in the top ten. The sample in question was peripheral blood, obtained 28 days after the second AZD1222 dose. Every receptor here comes from an adult who received the AZD1222 COVID-19 vaccine.

This clone has a single count. The chain is built from TRBV7-7 and TRBJ2-5, with D perhaps TRBD1 or TRBD2 (6 bases each). Trimming removed 11 bases from V and 1 base from J, with 17 bases in between. There are 14 residues in the CDR3. Germline values: CDR1 SSHAT, CDR2 FNYEAQ (reference sequence). CDR3 in DNA: TGTGCCGTCGGGTTCGGGGGCGCCCAAGAGACCCAGTACTTC. Residues: CAVGFGGAQETQYF.

The chain carries TRBV3-1 (or the pseudogene TRBV3-2) and TRBJ1-1; D uncertain. The V gene's germline CDR1 is LGHDT and CDR2 YNNKEL (reference sequence). V lost 5 bases, J lost 4 bases, and 8 bases lay in between. CDR3 length equals 12 residues. The CDR3 protein is CASSKKGTEAFF. Written as DNA, the CDR3 is TGTGCCAGCAGCAAAAAGGGCACTGAAGCTTTCTTT.

The V and J genes are TRBV18 and TRBJ2-5, with 9 bases lining up with TRBD1. The CDR3 extends over 15 amino acids. Losses at the gene ends were 4 bases for V and 2 bases for J; bases not matched to a gene: 5. CDR1 and CDR2 from the germline V gene are KGHSH and LQKENI. The CDR3 sequence: CASSQETGGQETQYF. CDR3 DNA sequence: TGTGCCAGCTCACAAGAGACAGGGGGACAAGAGACCCAGTACTTC.

The chain has TRBV5-1 and TRBJ1-3; 8 bases match TRBD1. CDR3 length: 15 amino acids. V was pared by 4 bases and J by 1 base, with 4 bases of the junction left unmatched. Germline CDR1 SGHRS, CDR2 YFSETQ. CDR3 residues: CASSPWDRSGNTIYF. The CDR3 DNA reads TGCGCCAGCAGCCCCTGGGACAGGTCTGGAAACACCATATATTTT. The full variable domain, completed using reference TRBV5-1 and TRBJ1-3, is KAGVTQTPRYLIKTRGQQVTLSCSPISGHRSVSWYQQTPGQGLQFLFEYFSETQRNKGNFPGRFSGRQFSNSRSEMNVSTLELGDSALYLCASSPWDRSGNTIYFGEGSWLTVV.

J is TRBJ1-6 and V is TRBV5-1, with a tentative D call TRBD1 (5 bases). Germline-derived CDR1 and CDR2 are SGHRS and YFSETQ. The CDR3 contains 16 residues. V was cut by 0 bases and J by 8 bases, with 15 bases left in between. CDR3 bases: TGCGCCAGCAGCTTGGAGGCTTTGGGGGGGGATTCACCCCTCCACTTT. Protein sequence: CASSLEALGGDSPLHF.

This clone was detected only once. J is TRBJ2-1 and V is TRBV11-2; possible D gene TRBD2, 6 bases. CDR3 length: 15 residues. V was trimmed by 4 bases and J by 5 bases, leaving 15 bases between them. The V gene's germline CDR1 is SGHAT and CDR2 FQNNGV. CDR3 sequence: CASSSLRRLDNEQFF. DNA of the CDR3: TGTGCCAGCAGCTCCTTGAGGAGACTAGACAATGAGCAGTTCTTC.

The V and J genes are TRBV5-1 and TRBJ1-6; possible D gene TRBD1, 6 bases. Per germline, CDR1 SGHRS and CDR2 YFSETQ. Trimming took off 0 bases at V and 7 bases at J, with 14 bases between the two ends. The length of the CDR3 is 16 residues. The DNA for the CDR3 is TGCGCCAGCAGCTTGGCGTCACAGGGACGGAATTCACCCCTCCACTTT. The encoded protein is CASSLASQGRNSPLHF.

The chain combines TRBV5-4 with TRBJ1-2, with D maybe TRBD1 (5 bases). Between the trimmed V and J ends, which lost 1 base and 8 bases, there was a span of 21 bases. The germline V gene encodes CDR1 SGHNT and CDR2 YYREEE (reference sequence). This CDR3 comprises 16 residues. CDR3 sequence (DNA): TGTGCCAGCAGCTTGAGGGCAGGGAATATACCTACGGGCTACACCTTC. Encoded protein: CASSLRAGNIPTGYTF. The full variable domain, with the rest looked up from reference TRBV5-4 and TRBJ1-2, is ETGVTQSPTHLIKTRGQQVTLRCSSQSGHNTVSWYQQALGQGPQFIFQYYREEENGRGNFPPRFSGLQFPNYSSELNVNALELDDSALYLCASSLRAGNIPTGYTFGSGTRLTVV.

This CDR3 reads CAAGPSGASTDTQYF. DNA of the CDR3: TGTGCCGCGGGCCCTAGCGGGGCTAGCACAGATACGCAGTATTTT. The chain joins TRBV10-3 to TRBJ2-3, with TRBD2 identical over 9 bases. CDR1 ENHRY and CDR2 SYGVKD come from the germline V gene. CDR3 length: 15 residues. The trim removed 11 bases at V and 0 bases at J, leaving 9 bases unmatched.

The chain couples TRBV24-1 to TRBJ2-1; TRBD1 agrees at 8 bases. Germline CDR1 is KGHDR and CDR2 is SFDVKD. This CDR3 is 16 amino acids long. J lost 9 bases, V lost 0 bases, and 9 bases had no gene match. CDR3 loop: CATSDLQTGVQGEQFF. The CDR3 nucleotides read TGTGCCACCAGTGATTTGCAGACAGGGGTTCAGGGTGAGCAGTTCTTC.

This clone came up once. The chain carries TRBV9 and TRBJ1-2; possible D gene TRBD1, 6 bases. Germline V gene data show CDR1 as SGDLS and CDR2 as YYNGEE. V was clipped by 6 bases and J by 2 bases, with 20 bases between them. This CDR3 region has 16 residues. The CDR3 reads CASTQLGHTINYGYTF. The CDR3 DNA reads as TGTGCCAGCACCCAACTGGGACACACTATAAACTATGGCTACACCTTC.

The chain has TRBV6-5 and TRBJ1-5; D is uncertain. V shed 8 bases and J shed 6 bases, with 11 bases lying between them. From germline, CDR1 is MNHEY and CDR2 SVGAGI. The CDR3 sequence is 12 residues long. The DNA of the CDR3 is TGTGCCAGCGGGCGGGGAGGTCAGCCCCAGCATTTT. It specifies CASGRGGQPQHF.

This clone was found a few times. This chain joins TRBV4-2 and TRBJ2-1; TRBD2 matches 7 bases. There are 17 residues in the CDR3. V gave up 3 bases and J gave up 3 bases; unmatched junction bases: 11. Germline V gives CDR1 LGHNA, CDR2 YNFKEQ. CDR3 nucleotide sequence: TGTGCCAGCAGCCAGATTAGGCGGGGGACCAACTACAATGAGCAGTTCTTC. Translation: CASSQIRRGTNYNEQFF.

For this clone: One end of the junction is discordant with germline, which a read error may explain. Within the sample, other DNA sequences also encode this same CDR3. The CDR3 DNA sequence: TGTGCCAGTAGCTCTTCGACAGGAGGCGTCTACGAGCAGTACTTC. This sequence encodes CASSSSTGGVYEQYF. The J gene is TRBJ2-7, the V gene TRBV7-6; D possibly corresponds to TRBD1 (6 bases). CDR3 size: 15 residues. Germline assignment: CDR1 SGHVS and CDR2 FNYEAQ.

The chain has TRBV4-2 and TRBJ2-7, with 7 nucleotides matching TRBD2. This CDR3 has 16 residues. Unmatched junction bases numbered 12, after V lost 4 bases and J lost 3 bases. CDR1 LGHNA and CDR2 YNFKEQ come from the germline V gene. Here the CDR3 DNA reads TGTGCCAGCAGCCGCCCACTAGCGAACGCCCGCTACGAGCAGTACTTC. Translating gives CASSRPLANARYEQYF.

J is TRBJ1-2 and V is TRBV30; D remains unclear. Trimming removed 5 bases at V and 5 bases at J, with 12 bases between. Looked up from germline, CDR1 is GTSNPN and CDR2 is SVGIG (reference sequence). This CDR3 has 12 residues. The CDR3 is CAWSSNVYGYTF. The CDR3 DNA follows: TGTGCCTGGTCGAGTAACGTTTATGGCTACACCTTC.

This chain joins TRBV7-9 and TRBJ1-1, with D perhaps TRBD1 (5 bases). V was trimmed by 3 bases and J by 0 bases, leaving 11 bases between them. The germline V gene has CDR1 SEHNR and CDR2 FQNEAQ (reference sequence). The CDR3 length is 15 residues. This CDR3 is CASSFWRGLNTEAFF. In DNA, the CDR3 is TGTGCCAGCAGCTTTTGGCGGGGGTTGAACACTGAAGCTTTCTTT.

The genes are TRBV28 and TRBJ1-2; D call uncertain. Germline-derived CDR1 and CDR2 are MDHEN and SYDVKM. The CDR3 has 14 amino acids. The V and J ends lost 1 base and 4 bases respectively, with 10 bases between them. This chain's CDR3 is CASSLSPDIYGYTF. The CDR3 region has the DNA TGTGCCAGCAGTTTATCTCCGGATATCTATGGCTACACCTTC.

The rearrangement links TRBV28 to TRBJ1-2, with 7 positions matching TRBD1. The V segment lost 1 base and the J segment 8 bases; nucleotides outside the gene matches: 7. Germline CDR1 and CDR2: MDHEN and SYDVKM. The CDR3 covers 14 residues. CDR3: CASSLYRGGSGYTF. In DNA, the CDR3 is TGTGCCAGCAGTTTATACAGGGGAGGCTCCGGCTACACCTTC.

This chain uses TRBV18 with TRBJ2-7; TRBD1 matches 9 bases. The CDR3 runs to 18 residues. The V gene's germline CDR1 is KGHSH and CDR2 LQKENI. V trimming: 4 bases; J trimming: 4 bases; junction bases outside the gene matches: 17. The CDR3 here is CASSLRDRVEDKGYEQYF. For the CDR3, the DNA is TGTGCCAGCTCACTGAGGGACAGGGTGGAGGATAAGGGATACGAGCAGTACTTC.

V is TRBV14 and J is TRBJ2-7; tentatively, D is TRBD1 (7 bases). Trimming removed 10 bases from V and 6 bases from J, with 22 bases in between. Germline V lookup: CDR1 SGHDN, CDR2 FVKESK. The CDR3 length is 14 residues. DNA of the CDR3: TGTGCCAAGACGCCTACAGGGGACTGCAGCGAGCAGTACTTC. Translation gives CAKTPTGDCSEQYF.

The chain carries TRBV18 and TRBJ2-7; maybe TRBD1 (5 bases). CDR3 length: 18 amino acids. V was trimmed by 1 base and J by 1 base, leaving 20 bases between them. Germline CDR1 and CDR2: KGHSH and LQKENI. The CDR3 nucleotides are TGTGCCAGCTCACCACTTCCAGGGCTACCAGAGGCTTCCTACGAGCAGTACTTC. Residues: CASSPLPGLPEASYEQYF.

The rearrangement uses TRBV7-2 and TRBJ1-1, with D unclear. V was trimmed by 2 bases and J by 8 bases, leaving 12 bases between them. CDR3 length: 13 amino acids. Germline V gives CDR1 SGHTA, CDR2 FQGNSA. CDR3 loop: CASSLMLGAEAFF. The CDR3 DNA is TGTGCCAGCAGCTTAATGCTGGGAGCAGAAGCTTTCTTT. Supplemented by reference TRBV7-2 and TRBJ1-1, the full variable domain reads GAGVSQSPSNKVTEKGKDVELRCDPISGHTALYWYRQSLGQGLEFLIYFQGNSAPDKSGLPSDRFSAERTGGSVSTLTIQRTQQEDSAVYLCASSLMLGAEAFFGQGTRLTVV.

This chain uses TRBV4-1 with TRBJ1-5; D unclear. The germline V gene has CDR1 MGHRA and CDR2 YSYEKL. Deletions cut 3 bases from V and 6 bases from J, with 15 bases between. The CDR3 spans 15 residues. The CDR3 region is CASSHVEGFGQPQHF. DNA of the CDR3: TGCGCCAGCAGCCACGTCGAGGGATTTGGTCAGCCCCAGCATTTT.

The chain uses TRBV12-2 and TRBJ1-2; TRBD1 was called by the table and not checked on the DNA. TRBV12-2 is described as a pseudogene. The CDR3 covers 14 residues. The CDR3 is CASRFNQTNYGYTF. In nucleotides, the CDR3 is TGTGCAAGTCGCTTTAACCAGACTAACTATGGCTACACCTTC.

In this sample, this clone turned up a few times. The rearrangement joins TRBV7-9 to TRBJ2-7; maybe TRBD2 (5 bases). Germline V gives CDR1 SEHNR, CDR2 FQNEAQ (reference sequence). Trimming cost V 4 bases and J 1 base, with 17 bases left between them. CDR3 length: 16 residues. The CDR3, as DNA: TGTGCCAGCAGCTCAGGTTTCAGGACGGGATCCTACGAGCAGTACTTC. This encodes CASSSGFRTGSYEQYF.

This clone was recorded only once. The J gene is TRBJ2-7, the V gene TRBV2; TRBD2 matches 16 bases. J was trimmed by 5 bases and V by 6 bases; bases with no gene match: 1. Germline V gene data show CDR1 as SNHLY and CDR2 as FYNNEI. The CDR3 has 14 residues. The CDR3 nucleotides are TGTGCCAGCAGGGGACTAGCGGGGGGGAACGAGCAGTACTTC. As protein: CASRGLAGGNEQYF.

The sample holds a few counts of this clone. The chain couples TRBV5-4 to TRBJ1-2, with D unresolved. Germline CDR1 SGHNT, CDR2 YYREEE (reference sequence). The length of the CDR3 is 13 residues. The V end was cut by 4 bases, the J end by 2 bases, with 9 bases between. The CDR3 loop reads CASSLEGNYGYTF. The DNA of the CDR3 is TGTGCCAGCAGCCTCGAGGGAAACTATGGCTACACCTTC.

The chain recombines TRBV5-4 with TRBJ1-5; D gene unclear. CDR1 is SGHNT, CDR2 YYREEE, per germline (reference sequence). V lost 0 bases to trimming and J lost 7 bases, with 11 bases between them. The CDR3 length is 14 residues. The CDR3 loop reads CASSLAGSGQPQHF. The DNA for the CDR3 is TGTGCCAGCAGCTTGGCGGGTTCTGGGCAGCCCCAGCATTTT.

The chain employs TRBV7-8 and TRBJ2-2, with 8 bases aligning to TRBD2. Germline lookup yields CDR1 SGHVS and CDR2 FQNEAQ. V lost 5 bases to trimming and J lost 2 bases; unmatched junction nucleotides: 10. The CDR3 length is 17 residues. For the CDR3, the DNA is TGTGCCAGCAGCACAGGGATGGGACTAGTTAACACCGGGGAGCTGTTTTTT. Its protein is CASSTGMGLVNTGELFF.